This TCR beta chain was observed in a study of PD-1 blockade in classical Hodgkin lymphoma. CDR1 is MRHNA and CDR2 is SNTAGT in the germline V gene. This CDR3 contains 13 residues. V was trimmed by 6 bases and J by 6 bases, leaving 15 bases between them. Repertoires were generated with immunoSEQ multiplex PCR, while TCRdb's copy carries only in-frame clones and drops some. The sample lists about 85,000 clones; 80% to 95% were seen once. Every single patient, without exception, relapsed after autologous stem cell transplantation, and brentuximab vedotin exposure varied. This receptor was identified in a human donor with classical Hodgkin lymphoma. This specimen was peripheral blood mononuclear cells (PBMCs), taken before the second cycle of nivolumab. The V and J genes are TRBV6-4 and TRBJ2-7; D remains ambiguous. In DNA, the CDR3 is TGTGCCAGCAGAATACGATTTCTGGTCGAGCAGTACTTC. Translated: CASRIRFLVEQYF.